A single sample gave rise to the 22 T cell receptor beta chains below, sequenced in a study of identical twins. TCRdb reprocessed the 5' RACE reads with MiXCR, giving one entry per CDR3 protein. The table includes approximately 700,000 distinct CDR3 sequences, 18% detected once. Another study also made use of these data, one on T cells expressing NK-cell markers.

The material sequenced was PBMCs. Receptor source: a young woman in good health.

CDR3 protein: CASSRAGPYEQYF. CDR3 nucleotides: TGTGCCAGCAGTCGGGCTGGACCCTACGAGCAGTACTTC. J is TRBJ2-7 and V is TRBV6-1; no firm D call. The CDR3 spans 13 residues. In germline, CDR1 is MNHNS, CDR2 SASEGT. Trimming pared 5 bases from V and 2 bases from J, leaving 10 bases between.

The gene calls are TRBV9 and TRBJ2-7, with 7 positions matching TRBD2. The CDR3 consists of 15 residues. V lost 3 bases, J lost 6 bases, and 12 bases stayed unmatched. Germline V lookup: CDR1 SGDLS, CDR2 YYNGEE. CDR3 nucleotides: TGTGCCAGCAGCGCCGACGTGGGAGGGCTGATCGAGCAGTACTTC. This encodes CASSADVGGLIEQYF.

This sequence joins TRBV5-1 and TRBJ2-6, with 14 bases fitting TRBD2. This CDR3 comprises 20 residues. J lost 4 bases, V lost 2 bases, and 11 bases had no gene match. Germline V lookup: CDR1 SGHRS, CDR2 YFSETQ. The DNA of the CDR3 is TGCGCCAGCAGCTTAAGGCGGACTAGCGGGAGGTCGGGAGGGGCCAACGTCCTGACTTTC. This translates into CASSLRRTSGRSGGANVLTF. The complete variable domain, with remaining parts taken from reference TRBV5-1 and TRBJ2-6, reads KAGVTQTPRYLIKTRGQQVTLSCSPISGHRSVSWYQQTPGQGLQFLFEYFSETQRNKGNFPGRFSGRQFSNSRSEMNVSTLELGDSALYLCASSLRRTSGRSGGANVLTFGAGSRLTVL.

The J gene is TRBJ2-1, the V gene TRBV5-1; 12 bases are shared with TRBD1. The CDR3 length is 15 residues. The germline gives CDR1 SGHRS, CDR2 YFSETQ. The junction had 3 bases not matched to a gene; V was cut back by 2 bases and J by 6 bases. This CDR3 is CASSFGTGGSNEQFF. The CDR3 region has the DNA TGCGCCAGCAGCTTTGGGACAGGGGGCTCCAATGAGCAGTTCTTC.

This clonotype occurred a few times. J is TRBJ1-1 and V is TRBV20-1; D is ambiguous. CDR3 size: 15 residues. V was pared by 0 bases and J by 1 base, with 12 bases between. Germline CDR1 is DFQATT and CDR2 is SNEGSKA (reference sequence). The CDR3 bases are TGCAGTGCTAGAGATCTCGCACACTCGAACACTGAAGCTTTCTTT. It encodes CSARDLAHSNTEAFF.

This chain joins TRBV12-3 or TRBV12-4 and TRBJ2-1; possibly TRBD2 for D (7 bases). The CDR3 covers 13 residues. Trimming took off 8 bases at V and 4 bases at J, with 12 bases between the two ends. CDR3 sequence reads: CASGGAGYNEQFF. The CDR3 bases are TGTGCCAGCGGGGGGGCCGGATACAATGAGCAGTTCTTC.

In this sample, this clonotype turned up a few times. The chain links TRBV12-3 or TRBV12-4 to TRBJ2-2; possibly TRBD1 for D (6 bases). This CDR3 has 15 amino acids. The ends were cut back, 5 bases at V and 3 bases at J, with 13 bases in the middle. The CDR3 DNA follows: TGTGCCAGCAGTAGTAGGGACACCTACACCGGGGAGCTGTTTTTT. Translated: CASSSRDTYTGELFF.

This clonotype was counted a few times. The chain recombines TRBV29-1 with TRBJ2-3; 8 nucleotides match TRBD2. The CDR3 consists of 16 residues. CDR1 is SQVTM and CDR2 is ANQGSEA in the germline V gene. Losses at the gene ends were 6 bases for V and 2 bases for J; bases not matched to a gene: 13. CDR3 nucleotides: TGCAGCGTGGGGGGTGTGGTAGCGGGGACCACAGATACGCAGTATTTT. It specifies CSVGGVVAGTTDTQYF.

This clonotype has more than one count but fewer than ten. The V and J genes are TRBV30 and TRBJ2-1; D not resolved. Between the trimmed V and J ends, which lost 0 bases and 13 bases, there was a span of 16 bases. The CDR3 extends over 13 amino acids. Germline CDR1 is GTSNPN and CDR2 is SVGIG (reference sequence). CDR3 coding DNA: TGTGCCTGGAGTGTAAATAATGGGGATTTCCAGTTCTTC. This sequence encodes CAWSVNNGDFQFF.

CDR3 in amino acids: CASSLEPQTGGSEKLFF. The DNA of the CDR3 is TGTGCCAGCAGCTTGGAGCCCCAGACAGGGGGGAGTGAAAAACTGTTTTTT. The V call is TRBV5-5, the J call TRBJ1-4; 9 positions agree with TRBD1. Germline lookup yields CDR1 SGHKS and CDR2 YYEKEE (reference sequence). V lost 0 bases, J lost 7 bases, and 10 bases stayed unmatched. This CDR3 is 17 amino acids long.

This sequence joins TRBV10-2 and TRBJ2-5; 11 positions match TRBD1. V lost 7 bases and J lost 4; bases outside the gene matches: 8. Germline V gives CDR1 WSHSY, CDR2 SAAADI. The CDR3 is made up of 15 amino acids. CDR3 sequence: CASKKGTGGGETQYF. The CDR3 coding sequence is TGCGCCAGCAAAAAAGGGACAGGGGGTGGAGAGACCCAGTACTTC.

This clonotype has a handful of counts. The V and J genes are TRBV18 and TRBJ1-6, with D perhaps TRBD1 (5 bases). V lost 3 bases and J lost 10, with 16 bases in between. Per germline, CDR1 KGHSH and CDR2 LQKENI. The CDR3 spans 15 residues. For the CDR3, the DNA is TGTGCCAGCTCACCCCGGGGCAGTCGAGAATCACCCCTCCACTTT. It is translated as CASSPRGSRESPLHF.

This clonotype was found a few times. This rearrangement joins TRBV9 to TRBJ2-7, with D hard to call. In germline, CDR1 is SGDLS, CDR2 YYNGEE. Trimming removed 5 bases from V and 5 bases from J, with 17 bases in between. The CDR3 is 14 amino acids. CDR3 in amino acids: CASSRADFPDEQYF. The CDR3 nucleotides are TGTGCCAGCAGTCGGGCTGACTTTCCTGACGAGCAGTACTTC.

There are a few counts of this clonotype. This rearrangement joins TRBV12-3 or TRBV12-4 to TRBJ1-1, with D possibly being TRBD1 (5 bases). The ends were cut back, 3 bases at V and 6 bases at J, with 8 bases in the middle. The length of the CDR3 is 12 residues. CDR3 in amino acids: CASSFGTAEAFF. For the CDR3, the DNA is TGTGCCAGCAGTTTTGGGACGGCTGAAGCTTTCTTT.

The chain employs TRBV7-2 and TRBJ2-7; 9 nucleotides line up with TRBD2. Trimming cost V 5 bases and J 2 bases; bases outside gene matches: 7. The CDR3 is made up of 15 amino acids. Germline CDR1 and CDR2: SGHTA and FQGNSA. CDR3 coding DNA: TGTGCCAGCAGCCCTACACTAGCGGGTACCTACGAGCAGTACTTC. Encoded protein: CASSPTLAGTYEQYF.

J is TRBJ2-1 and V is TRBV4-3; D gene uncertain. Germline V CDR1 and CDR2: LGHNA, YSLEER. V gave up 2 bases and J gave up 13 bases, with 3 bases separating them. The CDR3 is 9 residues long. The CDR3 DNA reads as TGCGCCAGCAGCCAAACACAGTTCTTC. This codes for CASSQTQFF.

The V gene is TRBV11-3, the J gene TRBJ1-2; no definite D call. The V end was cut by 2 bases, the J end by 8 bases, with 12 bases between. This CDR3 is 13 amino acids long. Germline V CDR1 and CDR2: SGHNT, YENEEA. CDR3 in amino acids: CASSLSVAGGYTF. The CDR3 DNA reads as TGTGCCAGCAGCTTAAGTGTCGCAGGAGGCTACACCTTC.

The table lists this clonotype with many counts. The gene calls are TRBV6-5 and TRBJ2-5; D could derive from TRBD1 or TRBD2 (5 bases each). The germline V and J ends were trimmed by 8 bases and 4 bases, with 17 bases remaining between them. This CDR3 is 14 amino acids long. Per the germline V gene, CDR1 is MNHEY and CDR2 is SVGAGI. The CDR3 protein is CASGTWRSRETQYF. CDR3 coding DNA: TGTGCCAGCGGGACGTGGCGAAGCCGAGAGACCCAGTACTTC.

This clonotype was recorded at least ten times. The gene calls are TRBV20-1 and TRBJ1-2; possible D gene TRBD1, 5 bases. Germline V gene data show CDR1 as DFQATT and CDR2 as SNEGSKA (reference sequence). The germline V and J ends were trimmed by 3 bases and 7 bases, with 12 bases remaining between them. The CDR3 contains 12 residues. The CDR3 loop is CSASLGTVGYTF. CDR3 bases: TGCAGTGCTAGTCTTGGGACGGTTGGCTACACCTTC.

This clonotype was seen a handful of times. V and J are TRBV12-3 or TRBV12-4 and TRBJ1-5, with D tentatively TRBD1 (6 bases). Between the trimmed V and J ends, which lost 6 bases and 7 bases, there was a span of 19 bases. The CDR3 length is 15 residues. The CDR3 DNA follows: TGTGCCAGCAGCTTTAAACAGGGTACCAGCCAGCCCCAGCATTTT. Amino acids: CASSFKQGTSQPQHF.

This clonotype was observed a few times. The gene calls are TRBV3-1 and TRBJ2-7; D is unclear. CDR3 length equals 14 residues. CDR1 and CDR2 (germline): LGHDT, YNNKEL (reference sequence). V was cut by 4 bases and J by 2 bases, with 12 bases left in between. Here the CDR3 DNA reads TGTGCCAGCAGCCCTTGGACGGTCGCCTACGAGCAGTACTTC. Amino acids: CASSPWTVAYEQYF.

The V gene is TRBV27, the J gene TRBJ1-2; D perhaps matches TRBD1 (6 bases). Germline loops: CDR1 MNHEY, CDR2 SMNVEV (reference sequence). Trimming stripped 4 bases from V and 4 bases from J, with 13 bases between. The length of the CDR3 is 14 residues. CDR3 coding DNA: TGTGCCAGCAGTTCTCAGGGGTGGATCTATGGCTACACCTTC. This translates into CASSSQGWIYGYTF.